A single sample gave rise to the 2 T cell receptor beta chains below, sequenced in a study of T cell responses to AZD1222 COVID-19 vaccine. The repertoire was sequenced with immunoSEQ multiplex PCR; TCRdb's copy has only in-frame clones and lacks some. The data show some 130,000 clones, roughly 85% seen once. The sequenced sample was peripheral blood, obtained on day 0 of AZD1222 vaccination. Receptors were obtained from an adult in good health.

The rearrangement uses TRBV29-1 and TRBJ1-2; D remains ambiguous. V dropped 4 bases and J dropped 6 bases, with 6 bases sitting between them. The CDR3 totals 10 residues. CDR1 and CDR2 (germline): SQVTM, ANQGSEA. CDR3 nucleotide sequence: TGCAGCGTTGTGCCCCATGGCTACACCTTC. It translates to CSVVPHGYTF.

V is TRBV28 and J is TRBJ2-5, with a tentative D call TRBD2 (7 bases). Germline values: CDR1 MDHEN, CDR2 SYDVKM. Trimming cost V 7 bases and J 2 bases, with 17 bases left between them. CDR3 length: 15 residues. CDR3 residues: CASMIGGAPQETQYF. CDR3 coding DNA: TGTGCCAGCATGATAGGGGGGGCCCCACAAGAGACCCAGTACTTC.